The present TCR beta chain was sequenced within a study of cytomegalovirus exposure and HLA in healthy donors. The wider study: The roughly 700 first-cohort repertoires shared a platform with the 120 validation repertoires, as reported in a later analysis. The study's findings and limits: A few CMV-associated chains were confirmed in vitro to be specific for CMV antigens. The dataset shows that most TCR sequences were rare, while some public TCRs occurred in many donors. TCR beta chains numbering more than 150 were designated cytomegalovirus-associated.

Germline V gene sequence: CDR1 SGHRS, CDR2 YFSETQ. The V and J ends lost 4 bases and 6 bases, in that order; junction bases with no gene match: 9. The CDR3 has 15 amino acids. Of note for this clone: Its specificity is unknown.

The data were produced by immunoSEQ multiplex PCR, yet TCRdb's version contains in-frame clones alone and is incomplete. The table has roughly 76,000 clones, approximately 93% seen once; the top ten hold roughly 1.6%. The rearrangement uses TRBV5-1 and TRBJ2-1; 8 nucleotides line up with TRBD2. The TCR originated in a man between 18 and 29 years old in good health and CMV-seropositive. Input material: PBMCs. The CDR3 DNA follows: TGCGCCAGCAGCCCCCCCGGGACTAGTCTCAATGAGCAGTTCTTC. Translation gives CASSPPGTSLNEQFF.